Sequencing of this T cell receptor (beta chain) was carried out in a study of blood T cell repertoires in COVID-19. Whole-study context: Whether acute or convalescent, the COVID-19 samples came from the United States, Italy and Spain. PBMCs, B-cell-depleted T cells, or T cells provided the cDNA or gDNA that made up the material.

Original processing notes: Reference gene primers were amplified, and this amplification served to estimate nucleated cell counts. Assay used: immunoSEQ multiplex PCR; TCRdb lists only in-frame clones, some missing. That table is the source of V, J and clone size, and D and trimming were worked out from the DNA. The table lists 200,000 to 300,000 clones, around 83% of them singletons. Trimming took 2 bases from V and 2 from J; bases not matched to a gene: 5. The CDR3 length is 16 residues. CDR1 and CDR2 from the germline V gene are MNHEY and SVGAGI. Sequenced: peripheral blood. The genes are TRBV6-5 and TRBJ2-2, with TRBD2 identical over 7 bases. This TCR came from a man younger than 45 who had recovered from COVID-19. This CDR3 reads CASSYSGAANTGELFF. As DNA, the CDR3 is TGTGCCAGCAGTTACAGCGGGGCCGCAAACACCGGGGAGCTGTTTTTT.